The TCR beta chain under discussion was sequenced for a study of T cells in Graves' hyperthyroidism and ophthalmopathy. The V end lost 7 bases, the J end lost 3 bases, and 15 bases lay between the germline ends. This CDR3 is 14 amino acids long. Study conclusions and caveats: Most clonotypes expanded in thyroid above 0.001 were likewise present in blood. Ophthalmopathy, which appeared later, was predicted by the model a median roughly 6.4 months before onset.

The source material, RNA transcripts, was used to amplify TCR beta CDR3 regions. A set of HTBI primers served as the primers for a first-round RT-PCR of the TCR CDR3. Using its own MiXCR run on the multiplex PCR reads, TCRdb lists one record per CDR3 protein. The data contain about 500,000 distinct CDR3 sequences, 15% to 20% of them singletons. Only a few counts were recorded for this clonotype. Its antigen is not known. The chain employs TRBV12-3 or TRBV12-4 and TRBJ1-2; possibly TRBD1 for D (6 bases). The sequenced sample consisted of blood. The source of this sequence is a young woman with Graves' hyperthyroidism. CDR3 sequence: CASTSLGGDYGYTF. CDR3 coding DNA: TGTGCCAGCACCTCCCTGGGGGGCGACTATGGCTACACCTTC.